These T cell receptor beta chains were read from a single sample in a study of post-analysis software for immune sequencing data. TCRdb processed the PCR reads anew with MiXCR; each CDR3 protein has one entry. The sample shows fewer than 850,000 distinct CDR3 sequences, 30% of them seen only once. Sequenced material: blood. The receptors originated from a girl between 10 and 17 years old with multiple sclerosis. Each CDR3 is given with its conserved first and last residue. D genes are given only for firm matches. Some rows mark clone size as missing; the rest say once, few, many or name a class of expanded clone.

v_gene: TRBV29-1
d_gene: NA
abundance: once
j_gene: TRBJ1-1
CDR3aa: CSVQQGMNTEAFF
CDR3nt: TGCAGCGTTCAACAGGGAATGAACACTGAAGCTTTCTTT

v_gene: TRBV7-2
d_gene: TRBD1
abundance: few
j_gene: TRBJ1-1
CDR3aa: CASSATGTGGTEAFF
CDR3nt: TGTGCCAGCAGCGCGACAGGGACAGGGGGCACTGAAGCTTTCTTT

v_gene: TRBV29-1
d_gene: NA
abundance: NA
j_gene: TRBJ1-6
CDR3aa: CSVAARYNSPLHF
CDR3nt: TGCAGCGTTGCGGCCAGGTACAATTCACCCCTCCACTTT

v_gene: TRBV20-1
d_gene: TRBD1
abundance: NA
j_gene: TRBJ2-4
CDR3aa: CSARDSWTKNIQYF
CDR3nt: TGCAGTGCCCGGGACAGTTGGACCAAAAACATTCAGTACTTC

v_gene: TRBV29-1
d_gene: TRBD1
abundance: few
j_gene: TRBJ1-4
CDR3aa: CSVGGTDHEKLFF
CDR3nt: TGCAGCGTTGGAGGGACAGATCATGAAAAACTGTTTTTT

v_gene: TRBV6-6
d_gene: NA
abundance: NA
j_gene: TRBJ2-2
CDR3aa: CASSHPVPGPPGELFF
CDR3nt: TGTGCCAGCAGCCACCCCGTTCCGGGTCCTCCCGGGGAGCTGTTTTTT

v_gene: TRBV2
d_gene: NA
abundance: many
j_gene: TRBJ1-6
CDR3aa: CASSEDRDSPLHF
CDR3nt: TGTGCCAGCAGTGAAGACAGGGATTCACCCCTCCACTTT

v_gene: TRBV5-1
d_gene: NA
abundance: NA
j_gene: TRBJ2-3
CDR3aa: CASSGETSTDTQYF
CDR3nt: TGCGCCAGCAGCGGGGAGACCAGCACAGATACGCAGTATTTT

v_gene: TRBV20-1
d_gene: TRBD1
abundance: many
j_gene: TRBJ2-7
CDR3aa: CSATPGQGLYEQYF
CDR3nt: TGCAGTGCCACGCCGGGACAGGGGTTATACGAGCAGTACTTC

v_gene: TRBV7-2
d_gene: NA
abundance: NA
j_gene: TRBJ2-7
CDR3aa: CASSWKQGSEQYF
CDR3nt: TGTGCCAGCAGCTGGAAACAGGGTAGCGAGCAGTACTTC

v_gene: TRBV7-2
d_gene: TRBD1
abundance: NA
j_gene: TRBJ2-1
CDR3aa: CASSLSLGTGRNEQFF
CDR3nt: TGTGCCAGCAGCTTAAGTTTGGGGACAGGGAGGAATGAGCAGTTCTTC

v_gene: TRBV6-5
d_gene: TRBD2
abundance: NA
j_gene: TRBJ2-7
CDR3aa: CASRAPLAAYEQYF
CDR3nt: TGTGCCAGCAGGGCCCCACTAGCGGCCTACGAGCAGTACTTC

v_gene: TRBV7-2
d_gene: NA
abundance: NA
j_gene: TRBJ2-3
CDR3aa: CASSLLGQLGSPPTDTQYF
CDR3nt: TGTGCCAGCAGCTTACTGGGACAACTGGGGTCCCCTCCCACAGATACGCAGTATTTT

v_gene: TRBV20-1
d_gene: TRBD1
abundance: NA
j_gene: TRBJ1-5
CDR3aa: CSAAAQGGQPQHF
CDR3nt: TGCAGTGCTGCCGCGCAGGGGGGCCAGCCCCAGCATTTT

v_gene: TRBV4-1
d_gene: TRBD2
abundance: NA
j_gene: TRBJ2-5
CDR3aa: CASSQDPERGAGQETQYF
CDR3nt: TGCGCCAGCAGCCAAGATCCCGAGCGGGGGGCCGGGCAAGAGACCCAGTACTTC

v_gene: TRBV7-9
d_gene: NA
abundance: NA
j_gene: TRBJ2-1
CDR3aa: CASSSPWGPYNEQFF
CDR3nt: TGTGCCAGCAGCTCGCCGTGGGGGCCGTACAATGAGCAGTTCTTC

v_gene: TRBV28
d_gene: NA
abundance: NA
j_gene: TRBJ2-2
CDR3aa: CASSLRLDRLNTGELFF
CDR3nt: TGTGCCAGCAGTTTACGACTGGACCGCCTAAACACCGGGGAGCTGTTTTTT

v_gene: TRBV6-4
d_gene: NA
abundance: many
j_gene: TRBJ2-3
CDR3aa: CASSDGADTQYF
CDR3nt: TGTGCCAGCAGTGATGGGGCAGATACGCAGTATTTT

v_gene: TRBV11-1
d_gene: TRBD1
abundance: few
j_gene: TRBJ2-2
CDR3aa: CASSSGQGNTGELFF
CDR3nt: TGTGCCAGCAGCTCTGGACAGGGGAACACCGGGGAGCTGTTTTTT

v_gene: TRBV12-3/TRBV12-4
d_gene: NA
abundance: NA
j_gene: TRBJ2-2
CDR3aa: CASSLQGETGELFF
CDR3nt: TGTGCCAGCAGTTTACAGGGCGAAACCGGGGAGCTGTTTTTT

v_gene: TRBV18
d_gene: TRBD1
abundance: NA
j_gene: TRBJ1-1
CDR3aa: CASSQTGVWGTEAFF
CDR3nt: TGTGCCAGCTCACAAACAGGGGTCTGGGGCACTGAAGCTTTCTTT

v_gene: TRBV7-9
d_gene: NA
abundance: NA
j_gene: TRBJ2-7
CDR3aa: CACSLSGSREQYF
CDR3nt: TGTGCCTGCAGCCTCTCGGGGAGTCGCGAGCAGTACTTC

v_gene: TRBV11-2
d_gene: NA
abundance: few
j_gene: TRBJ2-1
CDR3aa: CASSPGVGGRANEQFF
CDR3nt: TGTGCCAGCAGCCCAGGGGTCGGCGGGAGAGCGAATGAGCAGTTCTTC

v_gene: TRBV12-3/TRBV12-4
d_gene: NA
abundance: NA
j_gene: TRBJ1-1
CDR3aa: CASSPVWETEAFF
CDR3nt: TGTGCCAGCAGTCCCGTATGGGAGACTGAAGCTTTCTTT

v_gene: TRBV27
d_gene: NA
abundance: few
j_gene: TRBJ2-1
CDR3aa: CANSATAYNEQFF
CDR3nt: TGTGCCAACAGTGCGACAGCGTACAATGAGCAGTTCTTC

v_gene: TRBV27
d_gene: NA
abundance: NA
j_gene: TRBJ2-3
CDR3aa: CASSLGHGGADTQYF
CDR3nt: TGTGCCAGCAGTTTAGGCCATGGGGGCGCAGATACGCAGTATTTT

v_gene: TRBV12-3/TRBV12-4
d_gene: TRBD1
abundance: NA
j_gene: TRBJ2-4
CDR3aa: CASQTGGAAKNIQYF
CDR3nt: TGTGCCAGTCAGACAGGGGGCGCAGCCAAAAACATTCAGTACTTC

v_gene: TRBV20-1
d_gene: NA
abundance: NA
j_gene: TRBJ1-1
CDR3aa: CSANRDTPIDTEAFF
CDR3nt: TGCAGTGCTAACCGGGACACCCCCATCGACACTGAAGCTTTCTTT

v_gene: TRBV20-1
d_gene: NA
abundance: NA
j_gene: TRBJ1-1
CDR3aa: CSARPYTEAFF
CDR3nt: TGCAGTGCTAGACCGTACACTGAAGCTTTCTTT

v_gene: TRBV6-6
d_gene: NA
abundance: NA
j_gene: TRBJ2-7
CDR3aa: CASSSPGTSLREQYF
CDR3nt: TGTGCCAGCAGTTCCCCCGGGACCTCATTGCGGGAGCAGTACTTC

v_gene: TRBV20-1
d_gene: NA
abundance: few
j_gene: TRBJ1-1
CDR3aa: CSAKGRDEAFF
CDR3nt: TGCAGTGCCAAAGGAAGGGATGAAGCTTTCTTT

v_gene: TRBV7-2
d_gene: TRBD2
abundance: NA
j_gene: TRBJ2-3
CDR3aa: CASSDSGRSTDTQYF
CDR3nt: TGTGCCAGCAGCGATAGCGGGAGGAGCACAGATACGCAGTATTTT

v_gene: TRBV9
d_gene: NA
abundance: few
j_gene: TRBJ1-6
CDR3aa: CASSGGQGNSPLHF
CDR3nt: TGTGCCAGCAGCGGGGGTCAGGGGAATTCACCCCTCCACTTT

v_gene: TRBV14
d_gene: NA
abundance: few
j_gene: TRBJ1-1
CDR3aa: CASSHPGLTEAFF
CDR3nt: TGTGCCAGCAGCCATCCCGGGCTCACTGAAGCTTTCTTT

v_gene: TRBV20-1
d_gene: TRBD1
abundance: few
j_gene: TRBJ1-2
CDR3aa: CSAEGQGGYGYTF
CDR3nt: TGCAGTGCTGAAGGACAGGGGGGGTATGGCTACACCTTC

v_gene: TRBV28
d_gene: NA
abundance: few
j_gene: TRBJ2-1
CDR3aa: CASSDVWNEQFF
CDR3nt: TGTGCCAGCAGCGACGTTTGGAATGAGCAGTTCTTC

v_gene: TRBV28
d_gene: NA
abundance: NA
j_gene: TRBJ1-3
CDR3aa: CANSLSSFGNTIYF
CDR3nt: TGTGCCAACAGTTTATCGTCATTTGGAAACACCATATATTTT

v_gene: TRBV7-8
d_gene: NA
abundance: NA
j_gene: TRBJ2-7
CDR3aa: CASSLSGAGSAYEQDF
CDR3nt: TGTGCCAGCAGCTTAAGTGGGGCGGGATCCGCCTACGAGCAGGACTTC

v_gene: TRBV7-8
d_gene: NA
abundance: many
j_gene: TRBJ2-3
CDR3aa: CASSPLTVAIGDTQYF
CDR3nt: TGTGCCAGCAGCCCCTTGACAGTCGCGATAGGAGATACGCAGTATTTT

v_gene: TRBV20-1
d_gene: TRBD2
abundance: NA
j_gene: TRBJ2-1
CDR3aa: CSAREFGGGETQFF
CDR3nt: TGCAGTGCTAGAGAGTTTGGCGGGGGAGAGACCCAGTTCTTC

v_gene: TRBV6-5
d_gene: TRBD1
abundance: NA
j_gene: TRBJ2-7
CDR3aa: CASSLGWGTGNEQYF
CDR3nt: TGTGCCAGCAGTTTGGGATGGGGGACAGGGAACGAGCAGTACTTC

v_gene: TRBV5-1
d_gene: NA
abundance: NA
j_gene: TRBJ1-2
CDR3aa: CASSSGISDYGYTF
CDR3nt: TGCGCCAGCAGCTCCGGTATCTCGGACTATGGCTACACCTTC

v_gene: TRBV24-1
d_gene: NA
abundance: few
j_gene: TRBJ2-1
CDR3aa: CATSDRDGKTYNEQFF
CDR3nt: TGTGCCACCAGTGATCGAGACGGGAAAACCTACAATGAGCAGTTCTTC

v_gene: TRBV18
d_gene: TRBD1
abundance: NA
j_gene: TRBJ1-2
CDR3aa: CASSPGDRPNYGYTF
CDR3nt: TGTGCCAGCTCACCAGGGGACAGGCCAAACTATGGCTACACCTTC

v_gene: TRBV29-1
d_gene: NA
abundance: NA
j_gene: TRBJ1-1
CDR3aa: CSVGIYMNTEAFF
CDR3nt: TGCAGCGTCGGAATTTACATGAACACTGAAGCTTTCTTT

v_gene: TRBV20-1
d_gene: TRBD1
abundance: many
j_gene: TRBJ1-2
CDR3aa: CSASLGTGLVSYGYTF
CDR3nt: TGCAGTGCTAGCTTGGGGACAGGGCTGGTTTCCTATGGCTACACCTTC

v_gene: TRBV6-1
d_gene: NA
abundance: few
j_gene: TRBJ2-5
CDR3aa: CASRLRGAPPETQYF
CDR3nt: TGTGCCAGCAGGCTACGGGGGGCCCCCCCAGAGACCCAGTACTTC

v_gene: TRBV4-1
d_gene: NA
abundance: NA
j_gene: TRBJ2-1
CDR3aa: CASSQKGDGSGVEQFF
CDR3nt: TGCGCCAGCAGCCAGAAGGGGGACGGATCTGGAGTGGAGCAGTTCTTC

v_gene: TRBV6-5
d_gene: NA
abundance: NA
j_gene: TRBJ1-4
CDR3aa: CASRDTPNEKLFF
CDR3nt: TGTGCCAGCAGGGACACACCTAATGAAAAACTGTTTTTT

v_gene: TRBV9
d_gene: NA
abundance: once
j_gene: TRBJ1-1
CDR3aa: CASSVESRGNTEAFF
CDR3nt: TGTGCCAGCAGCGTAGAAAGTCGGGGAAACACTGAAGCTTTCTTT

v_gene: TRBV4-2
d_gene: TRBD1
abundance: NA
j_gene: TRBJ1-2
CDR3aa: CASSQFGQAAYGYTF
CDR3nt: TGTGCCAGCAGCCAATTCGGACAGGCAGCCTATGGCTACACCTTC